This T cell receptor beta chain was obtained from a study of blood T cell repertoires in COVID-19. Study overall: Donors in the United States, Italy and Spain gave samples during acute or convalescent COVID-19.

The CDR3 is made up of 16 amino acids. From germline, CDR1 is LNHDA and CDR2 SQIVND (reference sequence). V lost 6 bases to trimming and J lost 3 bases; unmatched junction nucleotides: 9. Produced via immunoSEQ multiplex PCR; TCRdb's table is partial and in-frame only. The data hold 400,000 to 500,000 clones, with 70% to 90% observed a single time. Material: PBMCs or T cells enriched from blood (not recorded which). V usage is TRBV19 and J usage is TRBJ1-5; 9 bases are a match to TRBD1. The source is a woman aged 18-29 years who had been exposed to COVID-19. Written as DNA, the CDR3 is TGTGCCAGTAGATCCTTCACAGGGGGCTACAATCAGCCCCAGCATTTT. Translated, it gives CASRSFTGGYNQPQHF.